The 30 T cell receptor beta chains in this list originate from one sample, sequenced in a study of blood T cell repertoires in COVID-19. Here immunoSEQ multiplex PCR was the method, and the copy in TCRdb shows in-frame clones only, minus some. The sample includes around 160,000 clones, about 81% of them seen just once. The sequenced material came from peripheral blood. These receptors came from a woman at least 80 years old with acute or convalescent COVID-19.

CDR3 in DNA: TGTGCCAGTAGTCCATCTGGGGACAGGATAATCAATGAAAAACTGTTTTTT. Amino acids: CASSPSGDRIINEKLFF. The chain couples TRBV19 to TRBJ1-4; TRBD1 agrees at 8 bases. The germline V gene encodes CDR1 LNHDA and CDR2 SQIVND (reference sequence). CDR3 length: 17 residues. Germline trimming cut 5 bases from V and 5 bases from J; bases unmatched to any gene: 13.

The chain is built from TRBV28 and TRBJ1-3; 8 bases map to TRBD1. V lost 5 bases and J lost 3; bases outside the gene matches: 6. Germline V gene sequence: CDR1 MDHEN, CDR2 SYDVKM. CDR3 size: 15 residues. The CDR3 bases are TGTGCCAGCAGTGAAACAGGGGGATTTGGAAACACCATATATTTT. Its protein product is CASSETGGFGNTIYF.

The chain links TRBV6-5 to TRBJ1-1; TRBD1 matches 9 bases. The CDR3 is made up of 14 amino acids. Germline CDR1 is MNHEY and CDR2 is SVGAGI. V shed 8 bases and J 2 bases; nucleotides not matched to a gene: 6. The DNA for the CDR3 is TGTGCCAGCGGAAACAGGGGGCGAAACACTGAAGCTTTCTTT. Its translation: CASGNRGRNTEAFF.

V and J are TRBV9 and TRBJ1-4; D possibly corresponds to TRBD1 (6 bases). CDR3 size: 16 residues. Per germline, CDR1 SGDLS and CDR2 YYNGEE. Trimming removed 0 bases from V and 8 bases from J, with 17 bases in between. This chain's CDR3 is CASSVETGLRGEKLFF. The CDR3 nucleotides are TGTGCCAGCAGCGTAGAAACAGGGTTAAGGGGGGAAAAACTGTTTTTT.

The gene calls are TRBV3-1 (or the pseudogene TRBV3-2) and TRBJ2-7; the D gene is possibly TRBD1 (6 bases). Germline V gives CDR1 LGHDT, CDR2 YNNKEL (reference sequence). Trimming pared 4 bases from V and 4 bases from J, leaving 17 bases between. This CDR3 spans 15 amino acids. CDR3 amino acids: CASSPQGQGWYEQYF. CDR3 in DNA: TGTGCCAGCAGCCCCCAGGGGCAGGGCTGGTACGAGCAGTACTTC.

CDR3 sequence: CASIQNRGTLYEQYF. Written as DNA, the CDR3 is TGTGCCAGCATCCAAAACCGCGGGACCCTATACGAGCAGTACTTC. V is TRBV6-6 and J is TRBJ2-7, with D possibly matching TRBD2 (6 bases). Trimming removed 7 bases at V and 4 bases at J, with 20 bases between. This CDR3 contains 15 residues. Germline-derived CDR1 and CDR2 are MNHNY and SVGAGI (reference sequence).

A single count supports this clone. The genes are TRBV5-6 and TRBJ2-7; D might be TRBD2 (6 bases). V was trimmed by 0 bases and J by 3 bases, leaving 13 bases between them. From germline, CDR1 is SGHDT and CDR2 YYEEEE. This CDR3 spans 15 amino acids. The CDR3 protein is CASSLDAGIGYEQYF. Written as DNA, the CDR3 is TGTGCCAGCAGCTTGGACGCGGGGATAGGCTACGAGCAGTACTTC.

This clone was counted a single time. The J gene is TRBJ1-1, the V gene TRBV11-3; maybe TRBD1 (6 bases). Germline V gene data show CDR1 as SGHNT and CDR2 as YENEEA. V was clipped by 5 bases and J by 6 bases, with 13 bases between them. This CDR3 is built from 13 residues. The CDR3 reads CASSTGQNAEAFF. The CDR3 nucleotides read TGTGCCAGCAGCACCGGACAGAATGCTGAAGCTTTCTTT.

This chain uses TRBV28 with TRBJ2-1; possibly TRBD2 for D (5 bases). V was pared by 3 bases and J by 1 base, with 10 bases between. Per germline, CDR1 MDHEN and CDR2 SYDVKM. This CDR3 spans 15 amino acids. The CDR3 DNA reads TGTGCCAGCAGTTTTCGGGGAAGATCCTACAATGAGCAGTTCTTC. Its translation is CASSFRGRSYNEQFF. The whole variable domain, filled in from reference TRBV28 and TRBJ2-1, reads DVKVTQSSRYLVKRTGEKVFLECVQDMDHENMFWYRQDPGLGLRLIYFSYDVKMKEKGDIPEGYSVSREKKERFSLILESASTNQTSMYLCASSFRGRSYNEQFFGPGTRLTVL.

CDR3 residues: CASSEGLVNQETQYF. The CDR3 bases are TGCGCCAGCAGCGAGGGACTAGTGAACCAAGAGACCCAGTACTTC. This sequence joins TRBV5-1 and TRBJ2-5; 8 bases match TRBD2. This CDR3 contains 15 residues. V lost 4 bases to trimming and J lost 0 bases; unmatched junction nucleotides: 5. Germline V CDR1 and CDR2: SGHRS, YFSETQ.

CDR3 DNA sequence: TGCGCCAGCAGCTTTATTACAGGGGTAAATGAAAAACTGTTTTTT. It codes for CASSFITGVNEKLFF. The V and J genes are TRBV5-1 and TRBJ1-4, with TRBD1 identical over 7 bases. The CDR3 is made up of 15 amino acids. CDR1 and CDR2 from the germline V gene are SGHRS and YFSETQ. The V and J ends lost 2 bases and 5 bases, in that order; junction bases with no gene match: 6. The full variable domain, in which reference TRBV5-1 and TRBJ1-4 provide the parts outside the CDR3, is KAGVTQTPRYLIKTRGQQVTLSCSPISGHRSVSWYQQTPGQGLQFLFEYFSETQRNKGNFPGRFSGRQFSNSRSEMNVSTLELGDSALYLCASSFITGVNEKLFFGSGTQLSVL.

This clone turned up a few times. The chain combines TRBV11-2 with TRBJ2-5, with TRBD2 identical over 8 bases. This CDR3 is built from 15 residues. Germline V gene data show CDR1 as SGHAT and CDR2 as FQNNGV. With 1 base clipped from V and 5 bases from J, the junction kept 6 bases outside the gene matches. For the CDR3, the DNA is TGTGCCAGCAGCTTAGCGGGGGGGAGCTTTGAGACCCAGTACTTC. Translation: CASSLAGGSFETQYF.

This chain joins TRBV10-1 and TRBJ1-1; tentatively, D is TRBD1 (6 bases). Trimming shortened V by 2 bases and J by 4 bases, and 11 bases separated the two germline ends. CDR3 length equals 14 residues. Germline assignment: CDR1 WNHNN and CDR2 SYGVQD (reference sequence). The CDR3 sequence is CASSEATGTTEAFF. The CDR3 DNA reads TGCGCCAGCAGTGAGGCAACAGGGACCACTGAAGCTTTCTTT.

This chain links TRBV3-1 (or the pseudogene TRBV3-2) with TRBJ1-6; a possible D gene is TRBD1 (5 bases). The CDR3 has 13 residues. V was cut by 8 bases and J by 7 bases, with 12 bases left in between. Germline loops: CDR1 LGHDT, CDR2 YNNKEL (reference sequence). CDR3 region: CASGGRVNSPLHF. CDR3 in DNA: TGTGCCAGCGGCGGCAGGGTCAATTCACCCCTCCACTTT.

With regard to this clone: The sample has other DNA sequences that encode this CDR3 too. CDR3 in amino acids: CASSEGRVNQPQHF. The CDR3 DNA reads as TGTGCCAGCAGTGAAGGGCGGGTCAATCAGCCCCAGCATTTT. The chain links TRBV2 to TRBJ1-5; D is uncertain. Germline V CDR1 and CDR2: SNHLY, FYNNEI. The CDR3 runs 14 residues. V gave up 1 base and J gave up 3 bases, with 7 bases separating them.

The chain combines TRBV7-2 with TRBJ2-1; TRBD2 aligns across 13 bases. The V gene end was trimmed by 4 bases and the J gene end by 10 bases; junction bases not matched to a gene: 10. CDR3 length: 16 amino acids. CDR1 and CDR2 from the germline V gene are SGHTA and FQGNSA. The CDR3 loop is CASSSRTSGSLGEQFF. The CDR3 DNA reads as TGTGCCAGCAGCTCTCGGACTAGCGGGAGCTTAGGGGAGCAGTTCTTC.

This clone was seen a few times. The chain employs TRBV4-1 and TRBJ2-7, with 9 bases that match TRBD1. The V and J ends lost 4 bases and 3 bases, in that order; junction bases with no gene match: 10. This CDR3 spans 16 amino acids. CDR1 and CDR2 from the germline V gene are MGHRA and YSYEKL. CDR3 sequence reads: CASSPSPGDRVYEQYF. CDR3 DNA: TGCGCCAGCAGCCCCTCTCCCGGGGACAGGGTCTACGAGCAGTACTTC.

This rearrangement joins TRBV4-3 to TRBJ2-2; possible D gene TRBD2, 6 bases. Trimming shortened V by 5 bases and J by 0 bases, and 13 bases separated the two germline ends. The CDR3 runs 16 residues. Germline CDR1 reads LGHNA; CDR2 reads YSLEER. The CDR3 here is CASSTGLSANTGELFF. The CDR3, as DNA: TGCGCCAGCAGCACCGGACTATCCGCGAACACCGGGGAGCTGTTTTTT.

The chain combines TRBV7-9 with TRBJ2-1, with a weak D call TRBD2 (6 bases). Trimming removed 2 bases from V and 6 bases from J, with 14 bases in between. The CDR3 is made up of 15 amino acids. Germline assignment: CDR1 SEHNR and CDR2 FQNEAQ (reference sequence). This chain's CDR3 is CASSLLVGGINEQFF. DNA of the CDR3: TGTGCCAGCAGCTTATTAGTGGGAGGAATCAATGAGCAGTTCTTC.

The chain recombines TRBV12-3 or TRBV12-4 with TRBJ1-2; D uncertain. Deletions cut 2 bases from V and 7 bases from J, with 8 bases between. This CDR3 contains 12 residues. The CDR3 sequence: CASSLSLFGYTF. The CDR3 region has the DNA TGTGCCAGCAGTTTATCTCTTTTTGGCTACACCTTC.

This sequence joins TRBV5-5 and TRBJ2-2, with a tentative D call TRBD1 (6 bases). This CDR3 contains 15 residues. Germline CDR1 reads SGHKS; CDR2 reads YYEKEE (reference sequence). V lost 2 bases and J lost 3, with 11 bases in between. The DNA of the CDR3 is TGTGCCAGCAGCTTCCAGACAGGCTACACCGGGGAGCTGTTTTTT. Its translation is CASSFQTGYTGELFF.

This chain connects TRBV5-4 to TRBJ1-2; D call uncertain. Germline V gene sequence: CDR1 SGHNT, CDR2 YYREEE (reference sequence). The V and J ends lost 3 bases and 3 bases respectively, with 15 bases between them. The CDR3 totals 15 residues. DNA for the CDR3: TGTGCCAGCAGCTCCCAAAATTCTAGGCACTATGGCTACACCTTC. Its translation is CASSSQNSRHYGYTF.

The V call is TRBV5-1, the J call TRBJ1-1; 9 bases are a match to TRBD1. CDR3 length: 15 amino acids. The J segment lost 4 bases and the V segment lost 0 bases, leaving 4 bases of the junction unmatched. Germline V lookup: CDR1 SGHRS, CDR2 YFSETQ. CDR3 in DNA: TGCGCCAGCAGCTTGGCCCCGACAGGGGGCACTGAAGCTTTCTTT. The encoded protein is CASSLAPTGGTEAFF.

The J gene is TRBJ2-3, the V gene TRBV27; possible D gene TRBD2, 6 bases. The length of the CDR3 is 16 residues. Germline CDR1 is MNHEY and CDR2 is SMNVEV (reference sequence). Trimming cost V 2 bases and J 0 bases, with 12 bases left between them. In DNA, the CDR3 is TGTGCCAGCAGTTTACTCCGGCGGGAAAGCACAGATACGCAGTATTTT. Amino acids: CASSLLRRESTDTQYF.

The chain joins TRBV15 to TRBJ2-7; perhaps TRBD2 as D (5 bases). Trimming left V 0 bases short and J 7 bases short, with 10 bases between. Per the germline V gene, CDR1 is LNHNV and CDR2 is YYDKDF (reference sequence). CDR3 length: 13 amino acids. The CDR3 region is CATSREGLREQYF. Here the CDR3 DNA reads TGTGCCACCAGCAGAGAAGGACTGAGGGAGCAGTACTTC.

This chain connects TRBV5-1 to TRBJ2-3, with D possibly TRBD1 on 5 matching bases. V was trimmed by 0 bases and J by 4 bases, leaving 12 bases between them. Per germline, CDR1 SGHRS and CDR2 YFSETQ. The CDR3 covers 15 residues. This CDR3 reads CASSLGQRKADTQYF. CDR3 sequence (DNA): TGCGCCAGCAGCTTGGGACAGCGAAAAGCAGATACGCAGTATTTT.

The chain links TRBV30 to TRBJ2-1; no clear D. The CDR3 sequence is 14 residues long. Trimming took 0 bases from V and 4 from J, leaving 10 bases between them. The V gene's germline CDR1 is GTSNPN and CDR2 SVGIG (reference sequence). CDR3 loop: CAWSVMTGYNEQFF. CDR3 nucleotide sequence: TGTGCCTGGAGTGTAATGACTGGGTACAATGAGCAGTTCTTC. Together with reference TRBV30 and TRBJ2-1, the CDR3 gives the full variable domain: SQTIHQWPATLVQPVGSPLSLECTVEGTSNPNLYWYRQAAGRGLQLLFYSVGIGQISSEVPQNLSASRPQDRQFILSSKKLLLSDSGFYLCAWSVMTGYNEQFFGPGTRLTVL.

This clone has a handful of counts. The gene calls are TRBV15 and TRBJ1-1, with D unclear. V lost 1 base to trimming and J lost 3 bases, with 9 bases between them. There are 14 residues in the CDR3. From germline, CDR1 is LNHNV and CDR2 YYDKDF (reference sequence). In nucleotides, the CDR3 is TGTGCCACCAGCAGAGGAGCGGGTTACACTGAAGCTTTCTTT. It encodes CATSRGAGYTEAFF.

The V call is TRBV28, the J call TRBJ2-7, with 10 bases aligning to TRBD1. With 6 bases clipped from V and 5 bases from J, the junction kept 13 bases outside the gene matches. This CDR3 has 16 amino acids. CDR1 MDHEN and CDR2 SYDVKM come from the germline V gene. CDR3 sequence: CASRSTGGSISDEQYF. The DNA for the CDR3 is TGTGCCAGCAGGTCGACAGGGGGCAGCATTAGCGACGAGCAGTACTTC.

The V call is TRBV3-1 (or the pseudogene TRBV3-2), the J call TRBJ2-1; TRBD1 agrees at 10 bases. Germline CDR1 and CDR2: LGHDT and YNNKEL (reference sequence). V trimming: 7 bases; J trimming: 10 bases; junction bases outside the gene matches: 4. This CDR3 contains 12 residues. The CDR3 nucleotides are TGTGCCAGCAAGGGACAGGGGACAGAGCAGTTCTTC. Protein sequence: CASKGQGTEQFF.